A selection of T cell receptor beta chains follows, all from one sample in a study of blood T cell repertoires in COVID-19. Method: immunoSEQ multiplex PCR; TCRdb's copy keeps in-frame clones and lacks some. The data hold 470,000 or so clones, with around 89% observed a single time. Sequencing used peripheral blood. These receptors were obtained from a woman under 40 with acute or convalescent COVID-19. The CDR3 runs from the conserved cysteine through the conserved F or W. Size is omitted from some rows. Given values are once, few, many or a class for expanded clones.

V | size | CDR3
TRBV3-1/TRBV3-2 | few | CASSQDGGVSTDTQYF
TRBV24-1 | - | CATSTRPTGELFF
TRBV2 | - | CASSELVGLAGVDEQFF
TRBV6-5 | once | CASSLNGGVNTEAFF
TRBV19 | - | CASSSWAGGPEAFF
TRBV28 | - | CASSPGGAANEKLFF
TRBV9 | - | CASSVGDRGRTDTQYF
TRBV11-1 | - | CASSTPGLGGGELFF
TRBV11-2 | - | CASSSGQSYEQYF
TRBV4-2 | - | CASSQEIGGNPGLVSQYF
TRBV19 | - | CASSSWSREAFF
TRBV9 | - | CASSLGQGDYEQYF
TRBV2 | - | CASSDVLAAGTQYF
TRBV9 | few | CASSSPGQIYGYTF
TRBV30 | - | CAWIRGGSYNEQFF
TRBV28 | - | CASSPYNEQFF
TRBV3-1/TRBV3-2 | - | CASSAHGTSNGELFF
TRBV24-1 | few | CATSGGAKAYEQYF
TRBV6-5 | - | CASRQTNQPQHF
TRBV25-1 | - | CASSEGAGGNTGELFF
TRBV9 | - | CASSVGSGLAVDTQYF
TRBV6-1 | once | CASSESRAGAYNEQFF
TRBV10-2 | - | CASRGRDREDGYTF
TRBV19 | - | CASSSFSGANVLTF
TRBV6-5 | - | CAVARGGDTEAFF
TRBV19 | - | CASSIDPVPHGKLFF
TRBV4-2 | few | CASSQESQGFYTGELFF
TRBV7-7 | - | CASSSMSGGDYNEQFF
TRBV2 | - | CASSGSGALDTGELFF
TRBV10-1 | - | CASSDTGGNTEAFF
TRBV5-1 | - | CASSPLGTAQETQYF
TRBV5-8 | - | CASSLEAGVRAKTQYF
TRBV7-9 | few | CASSPIIQNTEAFF
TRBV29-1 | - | CSVISGGLTDTQYF
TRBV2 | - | CASSEETTYNEQFF
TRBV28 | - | CASSLWEGALLREQYF
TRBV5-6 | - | CASSLLGLAGGPGTGELFF
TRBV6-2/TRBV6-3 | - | CASSYSNRGRGLMGNIQYF
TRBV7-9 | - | CASSTDREYEQYF
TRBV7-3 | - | CASSSIAGGQETQYF
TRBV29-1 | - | CSVASAGENEQFF
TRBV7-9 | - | CASSNAGLSYEQYF
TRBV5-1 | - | CASSFQAGKLTDTQYF
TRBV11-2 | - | CASSLVAGTEAFF
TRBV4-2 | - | CASSQDVPAKQYF
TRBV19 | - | CATTGTGWNTIYF
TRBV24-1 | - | CATSDNPGQAYNSPLHF
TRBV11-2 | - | CASSHHRQGRDEQFF
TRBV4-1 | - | CASSQDLTSPSPETQYF
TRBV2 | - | CASTVEETQYF
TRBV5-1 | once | CASSLFPGTSGDSTDTQYF